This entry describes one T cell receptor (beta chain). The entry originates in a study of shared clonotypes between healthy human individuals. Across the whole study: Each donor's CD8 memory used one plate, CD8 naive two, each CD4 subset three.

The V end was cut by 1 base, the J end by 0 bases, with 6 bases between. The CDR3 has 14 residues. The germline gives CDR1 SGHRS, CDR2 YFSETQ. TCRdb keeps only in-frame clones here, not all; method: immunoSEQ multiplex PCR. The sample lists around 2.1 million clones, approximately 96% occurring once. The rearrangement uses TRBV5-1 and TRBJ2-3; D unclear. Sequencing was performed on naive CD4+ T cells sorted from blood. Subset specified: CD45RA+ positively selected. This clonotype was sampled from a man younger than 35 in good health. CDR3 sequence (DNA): TGCGCCAGCAGCTTGAGTGCTAGCACAGATACGCAGTATTTT. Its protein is CASSLSASTDTQYF. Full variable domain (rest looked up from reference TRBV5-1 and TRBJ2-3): KAGVTQTPRYLIKTRGQQVTLSCSPISGHRSVSWYQQTPGQGLQFLFEYFSETQRNKGNFPGRFSGRQFSNSRSEMNVSTLELGDSALYLCASSLSASTDTQYFGPGTRLTVL.